This T cell receptor beta chain was captured by sequencing in a study of blood T cells in healthy people across ages. Per germline, CDR1 MDHEN and CDR2 SYDVKM. The CDR3 is 11 amino acids. V shed 5 bases and J shed 4 bases, with 6 bases lying between them. Combining a sample-barcoded 5' primer with a J-beta primer mix, a second PCR ran for about 6 to 11 cycles. Each CDR3 protein is one row after TCRdb ran MiXCR on the 5' RACE reads. This table holds roughly 730,000 distinct CDR3 sequences, 56% found once. The sequence derives from a man aged 35-49 years in good health. The chain links TRBV28 to TRBJ2-7; D gene unclear. What was sequenced was blood. As DNA, the CDR3 is TGTGCCAGCAGTATCCTTTACGAGCAGTACTTC. Translated, it gives CASSILYEQYF.